These T cell receptor beta chains were read from a single sample in a study of shared clonotypes between healthy human individuals. Clones were sequenced by immunoSEQ multiplex PCR, and TCRdb holds only the in-frame ones, with some missing. The sample includes 600,000 to 700,000 clones, 60% to 75% of them seen just once. The sample consisted of memory CD4+ T cells sorted from blood. These receptors were collected from a woman between 25 and 40 years old in good health. The CDR3 runs from the conserved cysteine through the conserved F or W. D genes are given only for firm matches. Not every row has a clone size; where given, it reads once, few, many or a size class.

D	size	J	V	CDR3	DNA
-	-	TRBJ2-4	TRBV28	CASNPGLATNIQYF	TGTGCCAGCAACCCGGGGTTAGCGACGAACATTCAGTACTTC
TRBD2	-	TRBJ2-4	TRBV7-8	CASSRAGGELAKNIQYF	TGTGCCAGCAGCCGGGCGGGGGGGGAATTAGCCAAAAACATTCAGTACTTC
-	-	TRBJ2-1	TRBV9	CASSPTRGRNEQFF	TGTGCCAGCAGCCCAACAAGAGGACGAAATGAGCAGTTCTTC
TRBD1	few	TRBJ2-7	TRBV6-6	CASRKDRTNSYEQYF	TGTGCCAGCAGAAAGGACAGGACCAACTCCTACGAGCAGTACTTC
-	-	TRBJ2-3	TRBV6-5	CASTHTDTQYF	TGTGCCAGCACCCACACAGATACGCAGTATTTT
-	-	TRBJ2-7	TRBV5-4	CASSLGPGVSYEQYF	TGTGCCAGCAGCTTGGGGCCAGGGGTCTCCTACGAGCAGTACTTC
-	few	TRBJ1-3	TRBV30	CAWSYWDNARNTIYF	TGTGCCTGGAGTTATTGGGACAACGCGAGAAACACCATATATTTT
-	-	TRBJ2-2	TRBV7-6	CACGRGNTGELFF	TGTGCCTGTGGACGGGGGAACACCGGGGAGCTGTTTTTT
-	-	TRBJ2-7	TRBV7-9	CASSLARATNEQYF	TGTGCCAGCAGCTTAGCTCGGGCAACTAACGAGCAGTACTTC
TRBD1	-	TRBJ1-5	TRBV5-1	CASSPGTGEGQPQHF	TGCGCCAGCAGCCCGGGGACAGGGGAGGGTCAGCCCCAGCATTTT
-	-	TRBJ2-3	TRBV2	CASSEEGGMADTQYF	TGTGCCAGCAGTGAGGAGGGGGGGATGGCAGATACGCAGTATTTT
-	-	TRBJ1-1	TRBV27	CASRVTGMNTEAFF	TGTGCCAGCAGAGTAACAGGGATGAACACTGAAGCTTTCTTT
-	-	TRBJ1-2	TRBV7-9	CASSRSGAGNYGYTF	TGTGCCAGCAGCCGATCAGGGGCGGGTAACTATGGCTACACCTTC
TRBD2	-	TRBJ2-1	TRBV7-9	CASSLKGSSGSGEQFF	TGTGCCAGCAGCCTCAAAGGGTCTAGCGGGAGCGGTGAGCAGTTCTTC
-	-	TRBJ1-3	TRBV7-8	CASSLASDTTIYF	TGTGCCAGCAGCTTAGCCTCGGACACCACCATATATTTT